Listed below are T cell receptor beta chains from one sample, sequenced in a study of tumor and adjacent non-tumor tissue in lung cancer. One entry per CDR3 protein, called by TCRdb with MiXCR from the multiplex PCR reads. The sample consists of roughly 220,000 distinct CDR3 sequences, 70% to 75% of them appearing once. Input material: lung tumor tissue. The receptors here all came from a man aged 60 to 69 with non-small cell lung cancer. Each CDR3 is given with its conserved first and last residue. Fields, in order: clone size, V gene, J gene, D gene, CDR3 DNA, CDR3 protein. A D gene is named only where the DNA matches it firmly. Clone size is not always given. Where it is, it says once, few, many or a class for expanded clones.

size: -; V: TRBV12-3/TRBV12-4; J: TRBJ2-2; D: -; DNA: TGTGCCAGCAGTTCGTTACTGAACTCCGGGGAGCTGTTTTTT; CDR3: CASSSLLNSGELFF
size: many; V: TRBV6-5; J: TRBJ2-5; D: -; DNA: TGTGCCAGCAGTTTTCAGGGGCGACAACAAGAGACCCAGTACTTC; CDR3: CASSFQGRQQETQYF
size: -; V: TRBV30; J: TRBJ1-1; D: -; DNA: TGTGCCCGGAGTCTTCGAACAGGTGAAGCTTTCTTT; CDR3: CARSLRTGEAFF
size: -; V: TRBV6-5; J: TRBJ2-2; D: TRBD2; DNA: TGTGCCAGCACGGAGCGGGACGGGAAGCTGTTTTTT; CDR3: CASTERDGKLFF
size: -; V: TRBV29-1; J: TRBJ2-5; D: -; DNA: TGCAGCGCCGCCTGCATTCCACAAGGGGAGACCCAGTACTTC; CDR3: CSAACIPQGETQYF
size: once; V: TRBV29-1; J: TRBJ1-1; D: -; DNA: TGCAGCGTTAGCAGGGACGGGGACACTGAAGCTTCCTTT; CDR3: CSVSRDGDTEASF
size: few; V: TRBV6-6; J: TRBJ1-6; D: TRBD1; DNA: TGTGCCAGCAGAACGGACAGGGGTGGTTCACCCCTCCACTTT; CDR3: CASRTDRGGSPLHF
size: -; V: TRBV7-8; J: TRBJ2-5; D: TRBD1; DNA: TGTGCCAGCAGCTTAGTCGTCAGGGGGGAGACCCAGTACTTC; CDR3: CASSLVVRGETQYF
size: many; V: TRBV13; J: TRBJ1-1; D: -; DNA: TGTGCCAGCAGCTTAGGTTTTACTGAGCGAGCTTTCTTT; CDR3: CASSLGFTERAFF
size: -; V: TRBV7-9; J: TRBJ1-2; D: TRBD1; DNA: TGTGCCAGCAGCTTAGGGACAGGGGGGGCCTATGGCTACACCTTC; CDR3: CASSLGTGGAYGYTF
size: -; V: TRBV5-5; J: TRBJ2-5; D: -; DNA: TGTGCCAGCAGCTTGGGAGGGTTTGGTCAAGAGACCCAGTACTTC; CDR3: CASSLGGFGQETQYF
size: -; V: TRBV20-1; J: TRBJ2-3; D: TRBD2; DNA: TGCAGTGCTAGGTTAATAGCGGGGGTGATAGATAAGCAGTATTTT; CDR3: CSARLIAGVIDKQYF
size: once; V: TRBV28; J: TRBJ1-5; D: -; DNA: TGTGCCAGCAGTCTGGGGCAGGGTTTCAGGCAGCCCCAGCATTTT; CDR3: CASSLGQGFRQPQHF
size: -; V: TRBV20-1; J: TRBJ2-7; D: TRBD2; DNA: TGCAGTGCTAGAAGGTCCAGCGGGAGTCTGAACGAGCAACATTTC; CDR3: CSARRSSGSLNEQHF
size: -; V: TRBV28; J: TRBJ1-1; D: -; DNA: TGTACCAGCAGTTCCTACACCCGAAATGCTTTCTTT; CDR3: CTSSSYTRNAFF
size: -; V: TRBV4-2; J: TRBJ2-1; D: -; DNA: TGTGCCAGCAGCGGGGGACGGGGGGCCGACAATGAGCAGTTCTTC; CDR3: CASSGGRGADNEQFF
size: -; V: TRBV4-2; J: TRBJ2-1; D: -; DNA: TGTGCCAGCATCCAAGCCGCGGGACTCCATGAGCAGTCCTTC; CDR3: CASIQAAGLHEQSF
size: once; V: TRBV11-2; J: TRBJ2-6; D: -; DNA: TGTAATAGCAGTCCTATCTCTGGGGCCAACATCCTGACTTTC; CDR3: CNSSPISGANILTF
size: -; V: TRBV29-1; J: TRBJ1-5; D: -; DNA: TGCAGCGTTCAGCAGGCGAATAAGCCCCAGCATTTT; CDR3: CSVQQANKPQHF
size: -; V: TRBV4-2; J: TRBJ2-5; D: TRBD2; DNA: TGTGCCAGCAGCCAAGATGGCGGGGGGCAAGAGACCCAGTACTTC; CDR3: CASSQDGGGQETQYF
size: -; V: TRBV20-1; J: TRBJ1-4; D: -; DNA: TGCAGTGCTAGAGATACCGTTGCGACTAATGAAATACTGTTTTTT; CDR3: CSARDTVATNEILFF
size: -; V: TRBV10-2; J: TRBJ2-1; D: -; DNA: TGCGCCAGCAGTGAGTCTAACCGTAACAGGGTAGGGCTAGGGGAGTTTAGTGAGCATTTCTTC; CDR3: CASSESNRNRVGLGEFSEHFF
size: many; V: TRBV20-1; J: TRBJ2-2; D: -; DNA: TGCAGTGCTAGCGGGACCTCCACCGGGGAGCTGTTTTTT; CDR3: CSASGTSTGELFF
size: -; V: TRBV20-1; J: TRBJ1-6; D: -; DNA: TGTAGTGCTAGAGATCTGGAACTCAATTCACCCCTCCACTTT; CDR3: CSARDLELNSPLHF
size: -; V: TRBV4-2; J: TRBJ2-2; D: -; DNA: TGTGCCCGCAGCCAAGCGATTATTGGTGCTTTCGGGGAGCTGTTTTTT; CDR3: CARSQAIIGAFGELFF
size: -; V: TRBV29-1; J: TRBJ2-7; D: -; DNA: TGCAGCGTTGAGGGGGGGCCCTCCTACGGGCAATACTTC; CDR3: CSVEGGPSYGQYF
size: -; V: TRBV6-5; J: TRBJ1-1; D: -; DNA: TGTGCCTGCAGTTACGTTTTCTCAAGTAGGGGCACTGAAGCTTTCTTT; CDR3: CACSYVFSSRGTEAFF
size: -; V: TRBV6-5; J: TRBJ2-3; D: -; DNA: TGTGCCAACAGTTACTCCCAGAGGCGCGATACGCAGTATTTT; CDR3: CANSYSQRRDTQYF
size: -; V: TRBV7-9; J: TRBJ2-3; D: TRBD2; DNA: TGTGTCAGTAGCTTTGATCTTAGCGGGAGGGCAGATACGCAGTATTTT; CDR3: CVSSFDLSGRADTQYF
size: -; V: TRBV29-1; J: TRBJ1-1; D: -; DNA: TGCAGCGGCGGGGACAAGAAGACTGATGCTTTCTTT; CDR3: CSGGDKKTDAFF
size: -; V: TRBV5-1; J: TRBJ1-1; D: -; DNA: TGCGCCAGCAGCTTGGGGACAGTGGGGGTTGTGAACACTGAAGCTTTCTTT; CDR3: CASSLGTVGVVNTEAFF
size: -; V: TRBV7-2; J: TRBJ2-5; D: TRBD2; DNA: TGTGCCAACAGCTTCCAAAGCGGGACCCAAGAGACCCAGTACTTC; CDR3: CANSFQSGTQETQYF
size: -; V: TRBV5-5; J: TRBJ2-7; D: -; DNA: TGTGCCAGCAGCTTGGACCCCACCACCAAGGGTGAGCAGTACTTC; CDR3: CASSLDPTTKGEQYF
size: few; V: TRBV12-5; J: TRBJ2-7; D: -; DNA: TGTGCTAGTGGTTTGGTACTAGCAGGGAGCTCCTACGAGCAGTACTTC; CDR3: CASGLVLAGSSYEQYF
size: -; V: TRBV6-1; J: TRBJ2-7; D: TRBD1; DNA: TGTGCCAGCAGTGAAAGGCGGACAGGTCGGAACGAGCAGTACTTC; CDR3: CASSERRTGRNEQYF
size: -; V: TRBV20-1; J: TRBJ1-1; D: -; DNA: TGCAGTGCCAACTCCGGGACGGGCGGGAACACTGAAGTTTTCTTT; CDR3: CSANSGTGGNTEVFF
size: few; V: TRBV18; J: TRBJ2-7; D: -; DNA: TGTGCCAGCTCACCACCTATGGGGTACGAGCAGTACTTC; CDR3: CASSPPMGYEQYF
size: -; V: TRBV19; J: TRBJ2-2; D: TRBD2; DNA: TGTGCCAGTGGTAGCGGGATCTACATCGGGGAGCTGTTTTTT; CDR3: CASGSGIYIGELFF
size: -; V: TRBV5-1; J: TRBJ1-4; D: TRBD1; DNA: TGCGCCAGCAGCGCCGGACAGGTTGCAACTAATGAAAAACTGTCTTTT; CDR3: CASSAGQVATNEKLSF
size: -; V: TRBV11-1; J: TRBJ1-4; D: -; DNA: TGTGCCAGTAGCCCTCGCCGGGTGGCGTATGAAAAACTGTTTTTT; CDR3: CASSPRRVAYEKLFF
size: -; V: TRBV11-1; J: TRBJ2-6; D: TRBD1; DNA: TGTGCCAGCAGCGAGGGGGGACAGGGCTACTCTGGGGCCAACGTCCTGACTTTC; CDR3: CASSEGGQGYSGANVLTF
size: -; V: TRBV11-3; J: TRBJ2-2; D: -; DNA: TGTGTCAGCAGCTTTAAGATGGCGACCGGGGAGCTGTTTTTT; CDR3: CVSSFKMATGELFF
size: few; V: TRBV13; J: TRBJ2-1; D: -; DNA: TGTGCCAGCAGCCGAGTGGCGGAGGGGCAGTTCTTC; CDR3: CASSRVAEGQFF
size: -; V: TRBV11-3; J: TRBJ1-4; D: -; DNA: TGTGCCAGCAGCTCTATCGATAATGAAAAACTGTTTTTT; CDR3: CASSSIDNEKLFF
size: few; V: TRBV28; J: TRBJ1-2; D: -; DNA: TGTGCCAGCAGTTCCTCCTATGGCTACACCTTC; CDR3: CASSSSYGYTF
size: few; V: TRBV6-6; J: TRBJ2-1; D: -; DNA: TGTGCCAGCAGTTACGGCCGCTATGCGCAGTTCTTC; CDR3: CASSYGRYAQFF
size: few; V: TRBV11-2; J: TRBJ2-2; D: -; DNA: TGTGCCAGCAGCTTAGATGACGGGGGTACCGGGGAGCTGTTTTTT; CDR3: CASSLDDGGTGELFF
size: -; V: TRBV10-2; J: TRBJ2-1; D: TRBD2; DNA: TGCGTCAGCAGTCTAGCGGGGGGTCTAGGGGATGAGCAGTTCTTC; CDR3: CVSSLAGGLGDEQFF
size: -; V: TRBV12-3/TRBV12-4; J: TRBJ2-2; D: -; DNA: TGTGCCGGCAGGGTTAGCGGTCTGAACACCGGGGAGCTGTTTTTT; CDR3: CAGRVSGLNTGELFF
size: -; V: TRBV24-1; J: TRBJ2-3; D: TRBD1; DNA: TGTGCCACCAGTGGGAGGACAGGACAGGGCACAGATACGCAGTATTTT; CDR3: CATSGRTGQGTDTQYF
size: -; V: TRBV7-6; J: TRBJ2-5; D: -; DNA: TGTGCCAGCAGCTTATACCGGGGCCAAGAGACCCAGTACTTC; CDR3: CASSLYRGQETQYF
size: -; V: TRBV12-3/TRBV12-4; J: TRBJ2-7; D: TRBD2; DNA: TGTGCCAGCAATTCTACCCGGGGGGGCCTGACCTCCTACGAGCAGTACTTC; CDR3: CASNSTRGGLTSYEQYF
size: -; V: TRBV11-3; J: TRBJ2-1; D: -; DNA: TGTGTCAGCAGTTTATACGGGGCGCCCTTCAATGAGCAGTTCTTC; CDR3: CVSSLYGAPFNEQFF
size: few; V: TRBV4-2; J: TRBJ2-1; D: TRBD2; DNA: TGTGCCAGCAACCCCTTGGGGCGGGGGGACAATGAGCAGTTCTTC; CDR3: CASNPLGRGDNEQFF
size: few; V: TRBV20-1; J: TRBJ1-1; D: -; DNA: TGCAGCGCCGCTATGGGGGGGGCCAGCACTGAAGCTTTCTTT; CDR3: CSAAMGGASTEAFF
size: once; V: TRBV5-6; J: TRBJ1-1; D: TRBD1; DNA: TGTGCCAGCAGCTCAGTCGACAGGGCGGACTCTGAAGCTTTCTTT; CDR3: CASSSVDRADSEAFF
size: -; V: TRBV6-6; J: TRBJ1-2; D: -; DNA: TGTGCCAGCCGAGAACAGAACTATGCGTACACCTTC; CDR3: CASREQNYAYTF